The 8 T cell receptor beta chains below were found in one sample sequenced in a study of T cell repertoires in cytomegalovirus infection. From the reads, TCRdb called clonotypes with MiXCR, one entry per CDR3 protein. The sample gives about 110,000 distinct CDR3 sequences, around 30% of which show up once; roughly three quarters is in the top ten. Their antigens are not known. Here the sequenced sample was CD8+ T cells from cultured PBMCs, taken from culture after CMV antigen stimulation. The receptor set was obtained from a human donor in good health (CMV status not recorded). Some clones in this sample may be carry-over from other donors' samples.

The chain carries TRBV5-8 and TRBJ2-7; D gene uncertain. This CDR3 has 14 amino acids. Germline CDR1 SGHTS, CDR2 YDEGEE. V shed 0 bases and J shed 2 bases, with 9 bases lying between them. The CDR3 region has the DNA TGTGCCAGCAGCTTGGGGCAGTCTACCTACGAGCAGTACTTC. Its protein product is CASSLGQSTYEQYF.

This rearrangement joins TRBV24-1 to TRBJ2-2; 8 bases fit TRBD2. The J segment lost 1 base and the V segment lost 5 bases, leaving 11 bases of the junction unmatched. Germline V gene lookup returns CDR1 KGHDR and CDR2 SFDVKD. The CDR3 length is 18 residues. CDR3 coding DNA: TGTGCCACCAGTGGTCAGGATATCGGGACTAGGAACACCGGGGAGCTGTTTTTT. It yields the protein CATSGQDIGTRNTGELFF.

This clonotype was observed a few times. This chain joins TRBV7-6 and TRBJ1-1, with D unresolved. V lost 7 bases, J lost 0 bases, and 3 bases lay in between. This CDR3 has 11 amino acids. From germline, CDR1 is SGHVS and CDR2 FNYEAQ. CDR3 sequence: CASTLNTEAFF. CDR3 nucleotide sequence: TGTGCCAGCACTCTGAACACTGAAGCTTTCTTT.

The table lists this clonotype with many counts. This rearrangement joins TRBV7-2 to TRBJ2-1, with TRBD2 matching over 7 bases. The CDR3 sequence is 14 residues long. Per the germline V gene, CDR1 is SGHTA and CDR2 is FQGNSA. The V and J ends lost 5 bases and 5 bases, in that order; junction bases with no gene match: 6. CDR3 region: CASSRTAGNNEQFF. As DNA, the CDR3 is TGTGCCAGCAGCCGTACAGCGGGGAACAATGAGCAGTTCTTC.

The genes are TRBV7-2 and TRBJ2-3; 9 bases are a match to TRBD2. This CDR3 is 16 amino acids long. Germline V gives CDR1 SGHTA, CDR2 FQGNSA. Losses at the gene ends were 4 bases for V and 5 bases for J; bases not matched to a gene: 10. CDR3 sequence reads: CASSSISSGDVDTQYF. The DNA of the CDR3 is TGTGCCAGCAGCTCAATCTCTAGCGGGGACGTAGATACGCAGTATTTT.

The chain combines TRBV7-3 with TRBJ2-1, with unresolved D. The last part of the DNA fits TRBJ2-7 better; the J call may be wrong. Germline CDR1 and CDR2: SGHTA and FQGTGA. The CDR3 runs to 16 residues. CDR3 residues: CASSLLGTYSYNAQYF. The DNA for the CDR3 is TGTGCCAGCAGCTTACTAGGTACATATTCCTACAATGCGCAGTACTTC.

This clonotype came up a few times. The CDR3 bases are TGCGCCAGCAGCCAAGATCCCCCGCTCAGCTCCTACAATGAGCAGTTCTTC. Translated: CASSQDPPLSSYNEQFF. J is TRBJ2-1 and V is TRBV4-1; D is undetermined. This CDR3 is 17 amino acids long. With 0 bases removed from V and 0 bases from J, the gap between germline ends came to 12 bases. Germline CDR1 reads MGHRA; CDR2 reads YSYEKL.

This clonotype was counted a few times. The genes are TRBV4-1 and TRBJ2-7; 7 nucleotides agree with TRBD2. Germline lookup yields CDR1 MGHRA and CDR2 YSYEKL. V was clipped by 1 base and J by 0 bases; unmatched bases: 0. This CDR3 spans 14 amino acids. The CDR3 sequence: CASSQGGGSYEQYF. CDR3 DNA: TGCGCCAGCAGCCAAGGCGGGGGCTCCTACGAGCAGTACTTC.